Listed below are T cell receptor beta chains from one sample, sequenced in a study of TIL therapy for anti-PD-1-resistant metastatic lung cancer. Clones were sequenced by immunoSEQ multiplex PCR, and TCRdb holds only the in-frame ones, with some missing. The top ten clones hold more than 4.5% of a sample with tens of thousands of clones, 80% to 90% of them seen once. The input for sequencing was blood, taken at baseline. All receptors derive from a person between 30 and 80 years old with non-small cell lung cancer. Both conserved end residues are trimmed from each CDR3. Each record gives: clone size, V gene, CDR3 protein. Size tells how often a clone was seen (once, few, many) or the class of an expanded clone, and some rows leave it out.

clone_size: once; v_call: TRBV27; cdr3_aa: ASTLGNGELF
clone_size: -; v_call: TRBV7-9; cdr3_aa: ASSYQTGLVARGLFLH
clone_size: few; v_call: TRBV10-1; cdr3_aa: ASSNGYTEAF
clone_size: -; v_call: TRBV16; cdr3_aa: ASSQYPAGALTDTQY
clone_size: -; v_call: TRBV20-1; cdr3_aa: SASYLAGIHEQY
clone_size: -; v_call: TRBV4-3; cdr3_aa: ASSQAAGEVTGELF
clone_size: -; v_call: TRBV6-4; cdr3_aa: ASRKEGGSHEKLF
clone_size: -; v_call: TRBV13; cdr3_aa: ASSFPDSHTRNTIY
clone_size: -; v_call: TRBV7-2; cdr3_aa: ASSTQTGGPGNTIY
clone_size: -; v_call: TRBV28; cdr3_aa: ASSLTSGGDYNEQF
clone_size: -; v_call: TRBV29-1; cdr3_aa: SVPLAVQETQY
clone_size: -; v_call: TRBV19; cdr3_aa: ASRGQGAVGTEAF
clone_size: -; v_call: TRBV7-2; cdr3_aa: ASSFDPYESLAF
clone_size: -; v_call: TRBV11-1; cdr3_aa: ASSQTRTGELF
clone_size: -; v_call: TRBV7-3; cdr3_aa: ASSLIGGSNSPLH
clone_size: -; v_call: TRBV6-2/TRBV6-3; cdr3_aa: ASSYSLRTGNQPQH
clone_size: -; v_call: TRBV10-3; cdr3_aa: AAFSTGADTQY
clone_size: few; v_call: TRBV28; cdr3_aa: ASRLGHFGYT
clone_size: -; v_call: TRBV19; cdr3_aa: ASSSGGAGDTQY
clone_size: -; v_call: TRBV7-2; cdr3_aa: ASSLVGTTRAKQF
clone_size: -; v_call: TRBV6-5; cdr3_aa: ATPPGQGAEQY
clone_size: -; v_call: TRBV6-2/TRBV6-3; cdr3_aa: ASSPRHHYEQY
clone_size: -; v_call: TRBV5-1; cdr3_aa: ASAQGATNEKLF
clone_size: once; v_call: TRBV24-1; cdr3_aa: ATSARDRYEQY
clone_size: -; v_call: TRBV6-5; cdr3_aa: ASSYSGTNTEAF
clone_size: -; v_call: TRBV30; cdr3_aa: AWSRPGLYEQY
clone_size: -; v_call: TRBV28; cdr3_aa: ASSLSGRREQY
clone_size: -; v_call: TRBV7-6; cdr3_aa: ASSLSSAFTGSYEQY
clone_size: -; v_call: TRBV10-3; cdr3_aa: AISANIAGGPVDEQF
clone_size: -; v_call: TRBV7-6; cdr3_aa: ASSQIRGAMGELF
clone_size: -; v_call: TRBV2; cdr3_aa: ASWDSYNEQF
clone_size: -; v_call: TRBV18; cdr3_aa: ASSPGQGIFYGYT
clone_size: -; v_call: TRBV27; cdr3_aa: ASSLSSSGAPSSYNEQF